This T cell receptor beta chain originates from a study of T-cell reconstitution after alpha-beta-depleted transplantation in children. The germline CDR1 and CDR2 sequences are LGHDT and YNNKEL (reference sequence). Trimming took 4 bases from V and 0 from J; bases not matched to a gene: 7. The CDR3 totals 17 residues. Unique molecular identifiers were incorporated when the TCRbeta library was constructed. One entry per CDR3 protein results from TCRdb running MiXCR on the PCR reads. The table includes some 300,000 distinct CDR3 sequences, around 9.1% detected once. This clonotype appeared many times. Its target is not known. The study's findings and limits: Newly made T cells mostly supplied T-cell counts and diversity one year after transplant. From surviving recipient T cells and thymic progenitors came the high day-60 TCRbeta diversity observed in some patients.

This TCR was recovered from a boy younger than two with acute myeloid leukemia, due to receive a stem cell transplant. Sequencing was performed on PBMCs, taken before TCRalphabeta/CD19-depleted stem cell transplant. The V gene is TRBV3-1, the J gene TRBJ1-5; 9 positions match TRBD1. DNA for the CDR3: TGTGCCAGCAGCCCGGACAGGGGCCAACATAGCAATCAGCCCCAGCATTTT. Protein: CASSPDRGQHSNQPQHF.